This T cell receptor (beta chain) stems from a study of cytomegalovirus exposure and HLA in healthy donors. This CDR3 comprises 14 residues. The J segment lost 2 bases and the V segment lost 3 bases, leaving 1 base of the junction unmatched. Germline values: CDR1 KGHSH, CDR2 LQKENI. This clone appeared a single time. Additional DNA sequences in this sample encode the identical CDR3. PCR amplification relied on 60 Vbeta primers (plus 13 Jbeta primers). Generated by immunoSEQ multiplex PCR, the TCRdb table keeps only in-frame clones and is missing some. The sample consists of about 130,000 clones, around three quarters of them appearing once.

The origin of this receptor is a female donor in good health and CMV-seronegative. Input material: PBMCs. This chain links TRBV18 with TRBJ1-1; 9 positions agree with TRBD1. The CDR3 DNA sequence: TGTGCCAGCTCACCGGGACAGGGAAACACTGAAGCTTTCTTT. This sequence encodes CASSPGQGNTEAFF.